This T cell receptor beta chain was sequenced during a study of T cell repertoires in cytomegalovirus infection. Overall study findings and caveats: The ex vivo response was dominated by HLA-C-restricted CMV-specific TCR beta clonotypes.

Germline CDR1 is SGHVS and CDR2 is FQNEAQ. The J segment lost 4 bases and the V segment lost 4 bases, leaving 4 bases of the junction unmatched. This CDR3 is 14 amino acids long. TCRdb reanalysed the reads using MiXCR and keeps one entry per CDR3 protein. The table includes about 830,000 distinct CDR3 sequences, 30% to 35% detected once. This clonotype was observed many times. What it recognizes is unknown. The specimen was cultured CD8+ T cells from PBMCs, collected from culture after CMV antigen stimulation. The chain carries TRBV7-8 and TRBJ1-1; TRBD1 matches at 9 bases. The receptor's source is a human donor in good health (CMV status not recorded). Some clones in this sample may be carry-over from other donors' samples. Here the CDR3 reads CASSSGQGITEAFF. The CDR3 region has the DNA TGTGCCAGCAGCTCAGGACAGGGGATCACTGAAGCTTTCTTT.